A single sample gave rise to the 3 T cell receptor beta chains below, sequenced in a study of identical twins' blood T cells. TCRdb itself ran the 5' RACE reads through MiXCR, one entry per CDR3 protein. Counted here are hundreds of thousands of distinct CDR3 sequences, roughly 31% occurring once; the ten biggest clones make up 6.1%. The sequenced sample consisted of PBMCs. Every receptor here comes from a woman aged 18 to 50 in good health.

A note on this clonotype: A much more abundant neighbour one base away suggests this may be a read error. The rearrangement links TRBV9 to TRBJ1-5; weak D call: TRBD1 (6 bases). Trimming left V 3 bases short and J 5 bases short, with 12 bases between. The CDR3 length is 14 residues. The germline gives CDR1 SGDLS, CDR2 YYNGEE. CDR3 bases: TGTGCCAGCAGCGCAGGGGAATGGGATCAGCCCCAGCATTTT. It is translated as CASSAGEWDQPQHF.

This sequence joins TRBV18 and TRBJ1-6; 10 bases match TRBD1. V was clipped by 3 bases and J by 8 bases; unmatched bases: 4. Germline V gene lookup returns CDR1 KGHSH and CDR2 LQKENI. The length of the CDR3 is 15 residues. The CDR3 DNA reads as TGTGCCAGCTCACCGACAGGGGGCTCAGATTCACCCCTCCACTTT. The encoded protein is CASSPTGGSDSPLHF. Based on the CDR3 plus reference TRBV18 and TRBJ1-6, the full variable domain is NAGVMQNPRHLVRRRGQEARLRCSPMKGHSHVYWYRQLPEEGLKFMVYLQKENIIDESGMPKERFSAEFPKEGPSILRIQQVVRGDSAAYFCASSPTGGSDSPLHFGNGTRLTVT.

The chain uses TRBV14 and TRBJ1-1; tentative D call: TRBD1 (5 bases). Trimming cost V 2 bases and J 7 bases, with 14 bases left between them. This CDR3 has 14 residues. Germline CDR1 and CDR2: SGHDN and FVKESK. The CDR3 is CASSQWGFDGEAFF. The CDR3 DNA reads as TGTGCCAGCAGCCAATGGGGGTTTGATGGTGAAGCTTTCTTT. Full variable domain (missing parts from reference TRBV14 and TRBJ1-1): EAGVTQFPSHSVIEKGQTVTLRCDPISGHDNLYWYRRVMGKEIKFLLHFVKESKQDESGMPNNRFLAERTGGTYSTLKVQPAELEDSGVYFCASSQWGFDGEAFFGQGTRLTVV.